The 21 T cell receptor beta chains given below trace back to one sample, sequenced in a study of PD-1 blockade in classical Hodgkin lymphoma. TCRdb's table, derived via immunoSEQ multiplex PCR, lists solely in-frame clones and lacks some. Here the sample spans under 130,000 clones, about 92% being singletons. Documented time point: cycle 4 day 1 (C4D1), after less than 7 weeks of nivolumab. All patients experienced relapse after autologous stem cell transplantation, and brentuximab vedotin exposure was variable. The sequenced sample was peripheral blood mononuclear cells (PBMCs), obtained before the fourth cycle of nivolumab. The receptor source for this set is a human donor with classical Hodgkin lymphoma.

The rearrangement links TRBV18 to TRBJ1-1; 9 bases fit TRBD1. This CDR3 is 16 amino acids long. Trimming took 8 bases from V and 0 from J; bases not matched to a gene: 10. The germline gives CDR1 KGHSH, CDR2 LQKENI. CDR3: CASQDRGGPVNTEAFF. The CDR3 DNA is TGTGCCAGCCAGGACAGGGGTGGACCGGTGAACACTGAAGCTTTCTTT. Based on the CDR3 plus reference TRBV18 and TRBJ1-1, the full variable domain is NAGVMQNPRHLVRRRGQEARLRCSPMKGHSHVYWYRQLPEEGLKFMVYLQKENIIDESGMPKERFSAEFPKEGPSILRIQQVVRGDSAAYFCASQDRGGPVNTEAFFGQGTRLTVV.

This chain joins TRBV28 and TRBJ2-1; D is uncertain. Germline V gene lookup returns CDR1 MDHEN and CDR2 SYDVKM. The V and J ends lost 6 bases and 3 bases respectively, with 12 bases between them. The CDR3 runs 14 residues. CDR3 DNA: TGTGCCAGCAGCGAAGCCACAAGCTACAATGAGCAGTTCTTC. Amino acids: CASSEATSYNEQFF.

This rearrangement joins TRBV27 to TRBJ2-2, with TRBD2 as a possible D gene (6 bases). Per the germline V gene, CDR1 is MNHEY and CDR2 is SMNVEV (reference sequence). The V end lost 6 bases, the J end lost 6 bases, and 20 bases lay between the germline ends. The CDR3 has 16 amino acids. Here the CDR3 reads CASSLRGGTWAGELFF. The CDR3 DNA reads TGTGCCAGCAGCCTCCGGGGCGGGACCTGGGCCGGGGAGCTGTTTTTT.

This clone was seen ten or more times. This chain connects TRBV7-9 to TRBJ1-4; no clear D gene. Germline assignment: CDR1 SEHNR and CDR2 FQNEAQ (reference sequence). Trimming took off 3 bases at V and 1 base at J, with 6 bases between the two ends. The CDR3 has 14 residues. Here the CDR3 reads CASSFSGTNEKLFF. CDR3 DNA sequence: TGTGCCAGCAGCTTCAGTGGAACTAATGAAAAACTGTTTTTT.

This clone was observed a single time. This chain uses TRBV6-1 with TRBJ1-1; the D is unclear. In germline, CDR1 is MNHNS, CDR2 SASEGT. V was trimmed by 3 bases and J by 3 bases, leaving 8 bases between them. The CDR3 totals 13 residues. The CDR3 loop is CASSDTLDTEAFF. The CDR3 nucleotides read TGTGCCAGCAGTGACACTTTAGACACTGAAGCTTTCTTT.

The chain couples TRBV2 to TRBJ2-3; D possibly uses TRBD1 or TRBD2 (6 bases each). This CDR3 has 14 residues. Trimming shortened V by 5 bases and J by 8 bases, and 17 bases separated the two germline ends. The germline V gene has CDR1 SNHLY and CDR2 FYNNEI. CDR3 residues: CASSRYGGRGTQYF. CDR3 sequence (DNA): TGTGCCAGCAGTCGGTATGGGGGGCGGGGTACGCAGTATTTT.

The CDR3 sequence: CASSRTGSSTDTQYF. CDR3 DNA sequence: TGTGCCAGCAGTCGGACGGGATCTAGCACAGATACGCAGTATTTT. This chain links TRBV6-5 with TRBJ2-3; D may be TRBD2 (5 bases). CDR3 length: 15 amino acids. The germline V gene encodes CDR1 MNHEY and CDR2 SVGAGI. V shed 5 bases and J shed 0 bases, with 12 bases lying between them.

The chain couples TRBV7-2 to TRBJ2-7; 11 bases match TRBD2. Germline lookup yields CDR1 SGHTA and CDR2 FQGNSA. The CDR3 spans 15 residues. Trimming took 5 bases from V and 2 from J; bases not matched to a gene: 5. The CDR3 DNA sequence: TGTGCCAGCAGCCTAGGGACTAGCGGACCCTACGAGCAGTACTTC. Its translation is CASSLGTSGPYEQYF.

The chain has TRBV7-2 and TRBJ1-4, with D tentatively TRBD1 (5 bases). Germline loops: CDR1 SGHTA, CDR2 FQGNSA. The CDR3 extends over 16 amino acids. Trimming stripped 1 base from V and 1 base from J, with 10 bases between. CDR3 coding DNA: TGTGCCAGCAGCTTAGGGTGGGGGAAAACTAATGAAAAACTGTTTTTT. This encodes CASSLGWGKTNEKLFF.

This clone was counted a few times. CDR3 in amino acids: CASLTGGNTEAFF. CDR3 DNA sequence: TGTGCCAGCTTAACAGGGGGGAACACTGAAGCTTTCTTT. The V and J genes are TRBV18 and TRBJ1-1; 8 bases are a match to TRBD1. In germline, CDR1 is KGHSH, CDR2 LQKENI. Trimming took 7 bases from V and 1 from J; bases not matched to a gene: 2. The CDR3 contains 13 residues. Full variable domain (rest looked up from reference TRBV18 and TRBJ1-1): NAGVMQNPRHLVRRRGQEARLRCSPMKGHSHVYWYRQLPEEGLKFMVYLQKENIIDESGMPKERFSAEFPKEGPSILRIQQVVRGDSAAYFCASLTGGNTEAFFGQGTRLTVV.

This chain links TRBV11-2 with TRBJ2-3; 8 bases map to TRBD2. Germline lookup yields CDR1 SGHAT and CDR2 FQNNGV. V lost 4 bases, J lost 5 bases, and 8 bases stayed unmatched. This CDR3 spans 15 amino acids. CDR3 sequence: CASSSSGGPRDTQYF. CDR3 sequence (DNA): TGTGCCAGCAGCTCCTCGGGGGGGCCAAGAGATACGCAGTATTTT.

The genes are TRBV18 and TRBJ1-4; TRBD1 might be the D (6 bases). V lost 4 bases, J lost 2 bases, and 26 bases lay in between. The CDR3 is made up of 20 amino acids. Germline loops: CDR1 KGHSH, CDR2 LQKENI. The CDR3 DNA reads as TGTGCCAGCTCACGCTTTTCGCCTGAACAGGGAGGAGGCACTAATGAAAAACTGTTTTTT. Translation gives CASSRFSPEQGGGTNEKLFF.

The chain is built from TRBV5-6 and TRBJ2-7, with D perhaps matching TRBD2 (6 bases). This CDR3 comprises 17 residues. Germline V lookup: CDR1 SGHDT, CDR2 YYEEEE. The ends were cut back, 0 bases at V and 0 bases at J, with 16 bases in the middle. DNA for the CDR3: TGTGCCAGCAGCTTGGGCGCTTGGCGGGACCTCTCCTACGAGCAGTACTTC. As protein: CASSLGAWRDLSYEQYF.

The chain joins TRBV7-9 to TRBJ2-4, with 10 nucleotides matching TRBD2. Unmatched junction bases numbered 13, after V lost 4 bases and J lost 1 base. The length of the CDR3 is 19 residues. Germline V CDR1 and CDR2: SEHNR, FQNEAQ (reference sequence). The CDR3 loop reads CASSYATSGSWGAKNIQYF. The CDR3 nucleotides are TGTGCCAGCAGCTACGCGACTAGCGGGTCTTGGGGGGCCAAAAACATTCAGTACTTC.

The J gene is TRBJ1-1, the V gene TRBV27; no firm D call. The germline V gene has CDR1 MNHEY and CDR2 SMNVEV (reference sequence). The CDR3 spans 13 residues. The V end was cut by 10 bases, the J end by 0 bases, with 12 bases between. The CDR3 loop reads CATRRVMNTEAFF. The DNA for the CDR3 is TGTGCCACCCGACGGGTCATGAACACTGAAGCTTTCTTT.

On this clone: The same CDR3 can be traced to other DNA sequences in this sample. This rearrangement joins TRBV2 to TRBJ2-7; possibly TRBD1 for D (5 bases). Trimming took off 6 bases at V and 1 base at J, with 10 bases between the two ends. The CDR3 runs to 13 residues. Germline CDR1 is SNHLY and CDR2 is FYNNEI. This CDR3 reads CASSRQSSYEQYF. In nucleotides, the CDR3 is TGTGCCAGCAGCAGACAGAGTTCCTACGAGCAGTACTTC.

The chain couples TRBV19 to TRBJ2-1; the D gene is possibly TRBD1 (6 bases). The CDR3 consists of 16 residues. Germline values: CDR1 LNHDA, CDR2 SQIVND (reference sequence). V lost 1 base and J 4 bases, leaving 14 bases between the germline ends. The CDR3 coding sequence is TGTGCCAGTAGTATAGGAGCCAGGGGCTTTTACAATGAGCAGTTCTTC. It encodes CASSIGARGFYNEQFF.

The CDR3 protein is CAIIPPTGTSGRKETQYF. Here the CDR3 DNA reads TGTGCCATCATTCCGCCCACCGGGACTAGCGGGAGAAAAGAGACCCAGTACTTC. The chain employs TRBV10-3 and TRBJ2-5, with 14 bases that match TRBD2. The length of the CDR3 is 18 residues. The V segment lost 7 bases and the J segment 3 bases; nucleotides outside the gene matches: 13. The V gene's germline CDR1 is ENHRY and CDR2 SYGVKD.

V and J are TRBV5-5 and TRBJ2-7; 13 bases agree with TRBD2. CDR1 is SGHKS and CDR2 is YYEKEE in the germline V gene (reference sequence). The V gene end was trimmed by 4 bases and the J gene end by 7 bases; junction bases not matched to a gene: 11. The CDR3 totals 16 residues. In DNA, the CDR3 is TGTGCCAGCAGCCGGACGGGACTAGCGGGGAGAGGTGAGCAGTACTTC. Translating gives CASSRTGLAGRGEQYF.

This clone was seen once. The chain combines TRBV20-1 with TRBJ2-7; 7 bases match TRBD2. The CDR3 loop spans 11 amino acids. Germline V gene sequence: CDR1 DFQATT, CDR2 SNEGSKA (reference sequence). J gave up 5 bases and V 7 bases, and 5 bases lay outside the gene matches. The CDR3 here is CSVRGVDEQYF. Written as DNA, the CDR3 is TGCAGTGTACGGGGGGTCGACGAGCAGTACTTC.

This clone was seen ten or more times. This chain links TRBV5-4 with TRBJ1-1, with 8 nucleotides matching TRBD1. Germline CDR1 and CDR2: SGHNT and YYREEE (reference sequence). V shed 4 bases and J 6 bases; nucleotides not matched to a gene: 11. The CDR3 runs 15 residues. CDR3 sequence (DNA): TGTGCCAGCAGCCTCGCCAGGGGGCCTGGGGCTGAAGCTTTCTTT. Amino acids: CASSLARGPGAEAFF. Drawing the rest from reference TRBV5-4 and TRBJ1-1, the complete variable domain is ETGVTQSPTHLIKTRGQQVTLRCSSQSGHNTVSWYQQALGQGPQFIFQYYREEENGRGNFPPRFSGLQFPNYSSELNVNALELDDSALYLCASSLARGPGAEAFFGQGTRLTVV.